The 31 T cell receptor beta chains below come from one sample, sequenced in a study of blood T cell repertoires in COVID-19. The assay was immunoSEQ multiplex PCR, and TCRdb's table has in-frame clones only and misses some. The sample holds 200,000 to 250,000 clones, 70% to 90% seen once. The source material was peripheral blood. The source is a man aged 50 to 59 with COVID-19, enrolled during active disease.

The V gene is TRBV18, the J gene TRBJ2-1, with 9 positions matching TRBD1. V was clipped by 3 bases and J by 16 bases; unmatched bases: 10. This CDR3 contains 13 residues. CDR1 and CDR2 from the germline V gene are KGHSH and LQKENI. The CDR3 spells CASSPADRGQFFF. The DNA for the CDR3 is TGTGCCAGCTCACCGGCGGACAGGGGTCAATTTTTCTTC.

This clone was observed a handful of times. This rearrangement joins TRBV19 to TRBJ2-2; TRBD2 matches 7 bases. CDR3 length equals 14 residues. Germline trimming cut 7 bases from V and 3 bases from J; bases unmatched to any gene: 5. Germline-derived CDR1 and CDR2 are LNHDA and SQIVND (reference sequence). CDR3 sequence: CASNGLADTGELFF. The CDR3 bases are TGTGCCAGTAATGGGCTAGCGGACACCGGGGAGCTGTTTTTT.

A single count supports this clone. V gene TRBV30 combines with J gene TRBJ1-1; 7 bases are a match to TRBD1. V trimming: 2 bases; J trimming: 0 bases; junction bases outside the gene matches: 3. The CDR3 is 14 amino acids. Germline CDR1 reads GTSNPN; CDR2 reads SVGIG (reference sequence). The CDR3 DNA sequence: TGTGCCTGGAGTCCCGGGACAGTGAACACTGAAGCTTTCTTT. Protein: CAWSPGTVNTEAFF. The full variable domain, in which reference TRBV30 and TRBJ1-1 provide the parts outside the CDR3, is SQTIHQWPATLVQPVGSPLSLECTVEGTSNPNLYWYRQAAGRGLQLLFYSVGIGQISSEVPQNLSASRPQDRQFILSSKKLLLSDSGFYLCAWSPGTVNTEAFFGQGTRLTVV.

The chain couples TRBV11-2 to TRBJ2-7; a weak D match, TRBD2 (5 bases). This CDR3 has 15 amino acids. V shed 3 bases and J shed 1 base, with 13 bases lying between them. Per germline, CDR1 SGHAT and CDR2 FQNNGV. CDR3 sequence reads: CASSLPGVGSYEQYF. The CDR3 DNA reads TGTGCCAGCAGCTTGCCCGGGGTCGGGTCCTACGAGCAGTACTTC.

The V and J genes are TRBV7-9 and TRBJ2-1; possibly TRBD2 for D (6 bases). Deletions cut 2 bases from V and 5 bases from J, with 7 bases between. The CDR3 loop spans 13 amino acids. CDR1 and CDR2 from the germline V gene are SEHNR and FQNEAQ (reference sequence). This CDR3 reads CASSLLANNEQFF. The CDR3 DNA follows: TGTGCCAGCAGCTTACTAGCGAACAATGAGCAGTTCTTC.

This chain links TRBV2 with TRBJ2-1; 8 bases match TRBD2. CDR1 and CDR2 from the germline V gene are SNHLY and FYNNEI. V trimming: 4 bases; J trimming: 6 bases; junction bases outside the gene matches: 5. CDR3 length: 14 amino acids. The CDR3 loop reads CASSGTSMPNEQFF. CDR3 sequence (DNA): TGTGCCAGCAGTGGGACTAGCATGCCCAATGAGCAGTTCTTC.

The chain is built from TRBV6-1 and TRBJ2-1; 8 bases map to TRBD1. The CDR3 contains 15 residues. Germline assignment: CDR1 MNHNS and CDR2 SASEGT. Unmatched junction bases numbered 6, after V lost 2 bases and J lost 6 bases. CDR3 DNA: TGTGCCAGCAGTGAACACGACAGGGGTGTCAATGAGCAGTTCTTC. Its translation is CASSEHDRGVNEQFF.

V is TRBV6-5 and J is TRBJ2-5; 7 nucleotides match TRBD2. J was trimmed by 5 bases and V by 6 bases; bases with no gene match: 6. The CDR3 is 13 residues long. The germline gives CDR1 MNHEY, CDR2 SVGAGI. The CDR3 protein is CASRGTNLETQYF. The DNA of the CDR3 is TGTGCCAGCAGGGGGACTAATCTTGAGACCCAGTACTTC.

This rearrangement joins TRBV15 to TRBJ1-4; D unclear. The CDR3 loop spans 16 amino acids. Trimming left V 0 bases short and J 0 bases short, with 8 bases between. CDR1 is LNHNV and CDR2 is YYDKDF in the germline V gene (reference sequence). CDR3 DNA sequence: TGTGCCACCAGCAGAGAGCGGTTTACAACTAATGAAAAACTGTTTTTT. It encodes CATSRERFTTNEKLFF.

The genes are TRBV2 and TRBJ2-7; 11 positions agree with TRBD2. The CDR3 is 17 residues long. From germline, CDR1 is SNHLY and CDR2 FYNNEI. V was pared by 2 bases and J by 3 bases, with 9 bases of the junction left unmatched. CDR3 nucleotides: TGTGCCAGCAGTGAAAGCCTAGCGGGGGGCCTCCTCTACGAGCAGTACTTC. Its protein is CASSESLAGGLLYEQYF.

J is TRBJ2-3 and V is TRBV29-1; 7 bases agree with TRBD2. CDR1 and CDR2 (germline): SQVTM, ANQGSEA. This CDR3 contains 13 residues. CDR3 nucleotides: TGCACCGGGACTAAAACTAGCACAGATACGCAGTATTTT. Amino acid sequence: CTGTKTSTDTQYF.

CDR3 amino acids: CASRQKPDEQYF. In DNA form, the CDR3 reads TGTGCCAGCCGTCAGAAACCGGACGAGCAGTACTTC. The chain recombines TRBV6-6 with TRBJ2-7; D is ambiguous. Trimming removed 8 bases from V and 5 bases from J, with 13 bases in between. CDR1 and CDR2 (germline): MNHNY, SVGAGI (reference sequence). This CDR3 comprises 12 residues.

This chain uses TRBV19 with TRBJ1-4; D might be TRBD1 (6 bases). The V gene's germline CDR1 is LNHDA and CDR2 SQIVND (reference sequence). V gave up 5 bases and J gave up 5 bases, with 12 bases separating them. This CDR3 contains 14 residues. The CDR3 DNA reads TGTGCCAGTAGTGCGGACAGCATAAATGAAAAACTGTTTTTT. Amino acid sequence: CASSADSINEKLFF.

The chain uses TRBV2 and TRBJ2-2; D is undetermined. Germline CDR1 is SNHLY and CDR2 is FYNNEI. The CDR3 runs 15 residues. V lost 4 bases to trimming and J lost 0 bases, with 9 bases between them. This CDR3 is CASSVLFANTGELFF. The DNA for the CDR3 is TGTGCCAGCAGTGTATTGTTCGCGAACACCGGGGAGCTGTTTTTT.

This clone was seen just once. The chain couples TRBV7-2 to TRBJ1-1; TRBD1 matches 10 bases. After removal of 6 bases from V and 4 bases from J, the junction contained 11 bases not matched to a gene. Germline V gives CDR1 SGHTA, CDR2 FQGNSA. The CDR3 loop spans 16 amino acids. CDR3 nucleotides: TGTGCCAGCAGATTGGACAGGGGGTCTGTGAGCACTGAAGCTTTCTTT. This gives the protein CASRLDRGSVSTEAFF.

The chain joins TRBV27 to TRBJ1-6; 7 bases line up with TRBD1. The junction had 6 bases not matched to a gene; V was cut back by 0 bases and J by 4 bases. The CDR3 runs to 17 residues. Germline lookup yields CDR1 MNHEY and CDR2 SMNVEV (reference sequence). This CDR3 reads CASSLSPRDSYNSPLHF. The DNA for the CDR3 is TGTGCCAGCAGTTTATCCCCGCGGGACAGTTATAATTCACCCCTCCACTTT.

This sequence joins TRBV5-1 and TRBJ2-3; 10 bases agree with TRBD2. From germline, CDR1 is SGHRS and CDR2 YFSETQ. This CDR3 is built from 16 residues. Trimming removed 3 bases from V and 6 bases from J; junction bases left unmatched: 10. Written as DNA, the CDR3 is TGCGCCAGCAGCTCCTCAGCGGGAGGGCCGTGGGATACGCAGTATTTT. Residues: CASSSSAGGPWDTQYF.

CDR3 in DNA: TGTGCCATCAGTGAGTCGATTGGTGCAGGGAATCAGCCCCAGCATTTT. Protein product: CAISESIGAGNQPQHF. V is TRBV10-3 and J is TRBJ1-5; perhaps TRBD1 as D (5 bases). Germline loops: CDR1 ENHRY, CDR2 SYGVKD. Between the trimmed V and J ends, which lost 0 bases and 4 bases, there was a span of 13 bases. CDR3 length: 16 amino acids.

J is TRBJ1-2 and V is TRBV4-1, with D possibly TRBD1 on 5 matching bases. CDR3 length: 13 residues. Germline V gives CDR1 MGHRA, CDR2 YSYEKL. V was trimmed by 1 base and J by 8 bases, leaving 11 bases between them. Written as DNA, the CDR3 is TGCGCCAGCAGCCAAGTTGGGGGGGACGGCTACACCTTC. Translated, it gives CASSQVGGDGYTF.

This chain connects TRBV24-1 to TRBJ1-2; TRBD1 aligns across 7 bases. Germline trimming cut 4 bases from V and 5 bases from J; bases unmatched to any gene: 6. The length of the CDR3 is 14 residues. Germline V lookup: CDR1 KGHDR, CDR2 SFDVKD. CDR3 nucleotide sequence: TGTGCCACCAGTGACCCGGGACAGACTTATGGCTACACCTTC. Translated: CATSDPGQTYGYTF.

Here the CDR3 DNA reads TGTGCCAGCTCACCACCGGAGGGGGCGGAGACCCAGTACTTC. Encoded protein: CASSPPEGAETQYF. This chain uses TRBV18 with TRBJ2-5; the D gene is possibly TRBD1 (7 bases). The V end lost 0 bases, the J end lost 5 bases, and 10 bases lay between the germline ends. CDR1 KGHSH and CDR2 LQKENI come from the germline V gene. The CDR3 covers 14 residues. Based on the CDR3 plus reference TRBV18 and TRBJ2-5, the full variable domain is NAGVMQNPRHLVRRRGQEARLRCSPMKGHSHVYWYRQLPEEGLKFMVYLQKENIIDESGMPKERFSAEFPKEGPSILRIQQVVRGDSAAYFCASSPPEGAETQYFGPGTRLLVL.

V is TRBV7-3 and J is TRBJ2-2, with no clear D. The V gene's germline CDR1 is SGHTA and CDR2 FQGTGA. The CDR3 runs to 12 residues. The V and J ends lost 3 bases and 5 bases respectively, with 4 bases between them. CDR3 residues: CASSFQTGELFF. The CDR3 DNA sequence: TGTGCCAGCAGCTTTCAAACCGGGGAGCTGTTTTTT. Based on the CDR3 plus reference TRBV7-3 and TRBJ2-2, the full variable domain is GAGVSQTPSNKVTEKGKYVELRCDPISGHTALYWYRQSLGQGPEFLIYFQGTGAADDSGLPNDRFFAVRPEGSVSTLKIQRTERGDSAVYLCASSFQTGELFFGEGSRLTVL.

The chain has TRBV29-1 and TRBJ1-2, with 8 bases fitting TRBD1. There are 16 residues in the CDR3. J lost 4 bases, V lost 4 bases, and 14 bases had no gene match. The V gene's germline CDR1 is SQVTM and CDR2 ANQGSEA. The CDR3 coding sequence is TGCAGCGTTGGCTACTCCTCAGGGGGCGCGGGCTATGGCTACACCTTC. As protein: CSVGYSSGGAGYGYTF.

The genes are TRBV5-1 and TRBJ1-1; D may be TRBD1 (6 bases). The CDR3 consists of 17 residues. V lost 3 bases to trimming and J lost 0 bases, with 18 bases between them. The germline V gene encodes CDR1 SGHRS and CDR2 YFSETQ. In DNA form, the CDR3 reads TGCGCCAGCAGCTCAGGGGTCCTGACTTTTATGAACACTGAAGCTTTCTTT. Its protein product is CASSSGVLTFMNTEAFF.

The chain joins TRBV27 to TRBJ2-1; D is perhaps TRBD2 (6 bases). The length of the CDR3 is 15 residues. Germline CDR1 reads MNHEY; CDR2 reads SMNVEV (reference sequence). With 2 bases removed from V and 12 bases from J, the gap between germline ends came to 20 bases. CDR3 region: CASSLAGTLPGGQFF. The DNA for the CDR3 is TGTGCCAGCAGTTTAGCCGGGACCCTTCCCGGGGGGCAGTTCTTC.

The sample holds a few counts of this clone. The rearrangement joins TRBV19 to TRBJ2-1; possibly TRBD1 for D (5 bases). V lost 7 bases to trimming and J lost 5 bases, with 18 bases between them. The CDR3 is 15 residues long. The germline gives CDR1 LNHDA, CDR2 SQIVND (reference sequence). CDR3 nucleotide sequence: TGTGCCAGTACCCCTGACAGTACCCTTCACAATGAGCAGTTCTTC. This codes for CASTPDSTLHNEQFF.

The rearrangement joins TRBV5-8 to TRBJ2-3, with 9 bases that match TRBD1. Per the germline V gene, CDR1 is SGHTS and CDR2 is YDEGEE. The ends lost 4 bases at V and 8 bases at J; junction bases unmatched: 2. This CDR3 region has 12 residues. The CDR3 DNA follows: TGTGCCAGCAGCCTGACAGGGGGTACGCAGTATTTT. This gives the protein CASSLTGGTQYF.

This chain links TRBV4-1 with TRBJ1-2; TRBD1 agrees at 7 bases. Germline V gives CDR1 MGHRA, CDR2 YSYEKL. CDR3 size: 14 residues. V lost 2 bases and J lost 3; bases outside the gene matches: 3. This chain's CDR3 is CASSQQDRDYGYTF. DNA for the CDR3: TGCGCCAGCAGCCAACAAGACAGGGACTATGGCTACACCTTC.

The J gene is TRBJ1-1, the V gene TRBV6-5; D remains ambiguous. With 7 bases removed from V and 1 base from J, the gap between germline ends came to 4 bases. This CDR3 spans 11 amino acids. Germline V CDR1 and CDR2: MNHEY, SVGAGI. CDR3 region: CASNKNTEAFF. In DNA, the CDR3 is TGTGCCAGCAACAAGAACACTGAAGCTTTCTTT.

The chain recombines TRBV24-1 with TRBJ1-2, with 7 bases that match TRBD1. The CDR3 loop spans 15 amino acids. The V segment lost 4 bases and the J segment 0 bases; nucleotides outside the gene matches: 4. The germline V gene has CDR1 KGHDR and CDR2 SFDVKD. Written as DNA, the CDR3 is TGTGCCACCAGTGACAGACAGGGTGCTAACTATGGCTACACCTTC. This gives the protein CATSDRQGANYGYTF.

As DNA, the CDR3 is TGTGCCACCCGGACAGGGGGGCCTCTAGAGACCCAGTACTTC. Its translation: CATRTGGPLETQYF. The chain uses TRBV2 and TRBJ2-5; 10 bases map to TRBD1. Trimming at V came to 10 bases and at J to 4 bases, leaving 9 bases not matched to a gene. Germline V gives CDR1 SNHLY, CDR2 FYNNEI. CDR3 length: 14 residues.